The present entry profiles one T cell receptor (beta chain) with its context. The clone's antigen remains unknown. Base qualities are missing; no much larger clone stands one base away. This specimen comes from a study of control samples from healthy donors and cancer patients (dated by TCRdb to the early 2020s). Library prep was done by the immunoSEQ multiplex PCR assay. The source is immuneACCESS, and TCRdb retained only in-frame sequences with V and J called. Part of the clones is not carried over; for the studies checked, unresolved V genes explain less than half of this, and the remainder is unexplained. The sample data list fewer than 95,000 clones, and around nine tenths of these were observed just once. The top ten clonotypes cover more than 20% of the sample. The trim is 2 bases for V and 0 bases for J, with a gap of 7 bases between the germline ends. Its CDR3 holds 14 amino acids, cysteine through phenylalanine. Left in the record is the CDR3 DNA by itself, 42 bases read in frame from the first base. Via the germline V gene, CDR1 is SGHRS and CDR2 YFSETQ.

This sequence was found in a young man in good health. The rearranged segments are TRBV5-1 and TRBJ2-3, with a tentative D gene TRBD2 over 6 matching bases. The sample comprised blood. The CDR3 amino acid sequence is: CASSFLASTDTQYF. At the DNA level, the sequence is TGCGCCAGCAGCTTCCTAGCGAGCACAGATACGCAGTATTTT.